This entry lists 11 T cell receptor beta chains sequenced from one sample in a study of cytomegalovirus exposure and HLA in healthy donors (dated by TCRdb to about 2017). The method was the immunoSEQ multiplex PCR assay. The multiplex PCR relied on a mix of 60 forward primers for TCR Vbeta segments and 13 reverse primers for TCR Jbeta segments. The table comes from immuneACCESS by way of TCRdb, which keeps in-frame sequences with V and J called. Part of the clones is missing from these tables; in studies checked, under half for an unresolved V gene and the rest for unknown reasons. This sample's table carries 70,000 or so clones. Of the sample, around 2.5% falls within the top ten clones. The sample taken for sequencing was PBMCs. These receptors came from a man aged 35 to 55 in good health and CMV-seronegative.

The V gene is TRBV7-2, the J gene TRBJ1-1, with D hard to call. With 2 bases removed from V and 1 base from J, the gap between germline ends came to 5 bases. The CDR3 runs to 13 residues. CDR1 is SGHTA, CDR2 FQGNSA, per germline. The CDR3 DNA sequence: TGTGCCAGCAGCTTAATCCAGAACACTGAAGCTTTCTTT. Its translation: CASSLIQNTEAFF.

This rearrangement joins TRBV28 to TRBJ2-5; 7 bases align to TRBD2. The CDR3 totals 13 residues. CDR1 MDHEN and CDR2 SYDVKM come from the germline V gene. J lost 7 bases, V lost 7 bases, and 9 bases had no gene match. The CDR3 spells CASTRAGQGTQYF. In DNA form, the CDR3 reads TGTGCCAGCACCCGAGCGGGGCAGGGGACCCAGTACTTC.

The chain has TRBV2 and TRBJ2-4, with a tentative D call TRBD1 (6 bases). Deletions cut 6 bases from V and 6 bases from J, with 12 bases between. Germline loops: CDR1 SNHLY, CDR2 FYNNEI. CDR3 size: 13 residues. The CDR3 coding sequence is TGTGCCAGCAGGACCCAGGGGCGAAACATTCAGTACTTC. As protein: CASRTQGRNIQYF.

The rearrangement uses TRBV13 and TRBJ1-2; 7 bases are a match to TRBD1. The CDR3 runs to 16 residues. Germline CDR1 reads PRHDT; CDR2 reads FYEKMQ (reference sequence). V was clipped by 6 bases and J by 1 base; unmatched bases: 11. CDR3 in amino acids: CASSYNRGRGNYGYTF. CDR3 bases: TGTGCCAGCAGTTATAACAGGGGTAGGGGTAACTATGGCTACACCTTC.

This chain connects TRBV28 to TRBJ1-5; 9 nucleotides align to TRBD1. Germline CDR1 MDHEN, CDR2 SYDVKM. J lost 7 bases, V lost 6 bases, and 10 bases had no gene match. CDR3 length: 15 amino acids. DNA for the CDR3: TGTGCCAGCAGCTCGGACAGGGGCGGATGGCAGCCCCAGCATTTT. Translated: CASSSDRGGWQPQHF. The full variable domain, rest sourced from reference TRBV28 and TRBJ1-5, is DVKVTQSSRYLVKRTGEKVFLECVQDMDHENMFWYRQDPGLGLRLIYFSYDVKMKEKGDIPEGYSVSREKKERFSLILESASTNQTSMYLCASSSDRGGWQPQHFGDGTRLSIL.

CDR3 bases: TGTGCCTGGAGCTCTGGCACTGGCTACACCTTC. Translating it yields CAWSSGTGYTF. The chain couples TRBV30 to TRBJ1-2; the D is unclear. Germline-derived CDR1 and CDR2 are GTSNPN and SVGIG (reference sequence). The CDR3 covers 11 residues. V was clipped by 3 bases and J by 7 bases, with 9 bases between them.

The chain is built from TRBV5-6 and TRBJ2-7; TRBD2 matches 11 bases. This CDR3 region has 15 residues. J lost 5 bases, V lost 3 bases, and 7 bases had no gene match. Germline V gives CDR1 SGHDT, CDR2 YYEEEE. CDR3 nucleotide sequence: TGTGCCAGCAGCTGGAGGGATAGCGGGGGGGACGAGCAGTACTTC. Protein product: CASSWRDSGGDEQYF.

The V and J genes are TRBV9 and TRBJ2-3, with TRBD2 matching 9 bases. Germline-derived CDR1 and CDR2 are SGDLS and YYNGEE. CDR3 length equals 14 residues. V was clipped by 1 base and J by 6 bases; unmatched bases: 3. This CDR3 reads CASSVSAGGDTQYF. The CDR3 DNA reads TGTGCCAGCAGCGTATCGGCGGGGGGGGATACGCAGTATTTT.

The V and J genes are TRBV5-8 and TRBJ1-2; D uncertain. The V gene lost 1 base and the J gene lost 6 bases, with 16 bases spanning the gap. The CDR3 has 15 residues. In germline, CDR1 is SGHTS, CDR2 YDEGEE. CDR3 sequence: CASSLSKAPTNGYTF. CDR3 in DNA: TGTGCCAGCAGCTTGTCGAAGGCCCCCACTAATGGCTACACCTTC. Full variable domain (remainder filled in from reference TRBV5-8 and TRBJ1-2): EAGVTQSPTHLIKTRGQQATLRCSPISGHTSVYWYQQALGLGLQFLLWYDEGEERNRGNFPPRFSGRQFPNYSSELNVNALELEDSALYLCASSLSKAPTNGYTFGSGTRLTVV.

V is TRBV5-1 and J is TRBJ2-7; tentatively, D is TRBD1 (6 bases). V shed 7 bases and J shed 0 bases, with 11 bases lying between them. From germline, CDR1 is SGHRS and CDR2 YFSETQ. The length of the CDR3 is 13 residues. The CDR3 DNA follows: TGCGCCAGCCGGACAGCCAGCTCCTACGAGCAGTACTTC. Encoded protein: CASRTASSYEQYF.

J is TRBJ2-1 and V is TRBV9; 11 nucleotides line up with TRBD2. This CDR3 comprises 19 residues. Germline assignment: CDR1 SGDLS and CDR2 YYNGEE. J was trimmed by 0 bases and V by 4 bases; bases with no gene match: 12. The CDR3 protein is CASSSTPGLAVSSYNEQFF. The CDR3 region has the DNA TGTGCCAGCAGCTCGACCCCGGGACTAGCGGTTAGCTCCTACAATGAGCAGTTCTTC.